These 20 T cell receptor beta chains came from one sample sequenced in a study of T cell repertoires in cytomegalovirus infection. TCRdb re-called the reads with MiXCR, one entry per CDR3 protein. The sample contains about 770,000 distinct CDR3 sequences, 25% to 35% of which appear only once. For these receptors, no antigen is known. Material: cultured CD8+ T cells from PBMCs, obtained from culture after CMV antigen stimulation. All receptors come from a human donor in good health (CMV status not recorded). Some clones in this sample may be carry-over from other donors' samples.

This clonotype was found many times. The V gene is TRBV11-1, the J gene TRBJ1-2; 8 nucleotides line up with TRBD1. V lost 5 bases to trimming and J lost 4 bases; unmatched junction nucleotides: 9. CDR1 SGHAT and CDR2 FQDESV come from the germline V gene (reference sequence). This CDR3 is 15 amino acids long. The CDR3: CASSPRGQAVYGYTF. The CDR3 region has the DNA TGTGCCAGCAGCCCTAGGGGACAGGCTGTCTATGGCTACACCTTC. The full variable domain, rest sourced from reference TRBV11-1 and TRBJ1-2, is EAEVAQSPRYKITEKSQAVAFWCDPISGHATLYWYRQILGQGPELLVQFQDESVVDDSQLPKDRFSAERLKGVDSTLKIQPAELGDSAMYLCASSPRGQAVYGYTFGSGTRLTVV.

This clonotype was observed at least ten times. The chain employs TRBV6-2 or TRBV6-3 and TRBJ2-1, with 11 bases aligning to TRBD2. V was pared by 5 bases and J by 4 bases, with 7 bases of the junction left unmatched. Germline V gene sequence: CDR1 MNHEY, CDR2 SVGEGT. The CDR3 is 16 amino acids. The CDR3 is CASSPLLAGAYNEQFF. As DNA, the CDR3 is TGTGCCAGCAGTCCCCTACTAGCGGGGGCTTACAATGAGCAGTTCTTC.

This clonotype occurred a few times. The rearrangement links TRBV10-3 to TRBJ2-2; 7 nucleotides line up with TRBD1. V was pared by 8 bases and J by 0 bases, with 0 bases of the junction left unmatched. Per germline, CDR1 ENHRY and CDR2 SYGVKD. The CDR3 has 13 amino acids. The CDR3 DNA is TGTGCCATCGGGACAGCGAACACCGGGGAGCTGTTTTTT. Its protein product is CAIGTANTGELFF.

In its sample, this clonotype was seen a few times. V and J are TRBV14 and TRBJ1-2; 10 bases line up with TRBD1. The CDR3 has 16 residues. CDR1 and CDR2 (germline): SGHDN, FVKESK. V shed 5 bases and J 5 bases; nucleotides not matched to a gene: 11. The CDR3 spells CASSSTTGGERYGYTF. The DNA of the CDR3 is TGTGCCAGCAGCTCGACGACAGGGGGCGAGAGATATGGCTACACCTTC. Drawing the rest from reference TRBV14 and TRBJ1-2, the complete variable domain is EAGVTQFPSHSVIEKGQTVTLRCDPISGHDNLYWYRRVMGKEIKFLLHFVKESKQDESGMPNNRFLAERTGGTYSTLKVQPAELEDSGVYFCASSSTTGGERYGYTFGSGTRLTVV.

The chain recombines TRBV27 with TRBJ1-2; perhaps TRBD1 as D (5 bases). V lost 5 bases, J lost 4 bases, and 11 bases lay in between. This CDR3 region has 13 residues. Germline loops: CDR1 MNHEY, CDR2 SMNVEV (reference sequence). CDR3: CASSVSGSYGYTF. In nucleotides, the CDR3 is TGTGCCAGCAGTGTCTCAGGGTCCTATGGCTACACCTTC.

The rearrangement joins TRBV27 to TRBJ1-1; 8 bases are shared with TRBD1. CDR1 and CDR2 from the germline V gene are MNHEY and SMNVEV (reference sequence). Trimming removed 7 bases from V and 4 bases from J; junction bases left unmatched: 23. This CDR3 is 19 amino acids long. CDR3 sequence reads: CASTPGPGQGRVSLTEAFF. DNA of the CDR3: TGTGCCAGCACCCCCGGCCCCGGACAGGGCCGAGTTTCCCTCACTGAAGCTTTCTTT.

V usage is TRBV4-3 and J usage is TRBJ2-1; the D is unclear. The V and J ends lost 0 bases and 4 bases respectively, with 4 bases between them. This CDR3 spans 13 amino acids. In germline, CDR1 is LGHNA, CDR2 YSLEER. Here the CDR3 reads CASSQDKYNEQFF. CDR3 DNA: TGCGCCAGCAGCCAAGACAAGTACAATGAGCAGTTCTTC.

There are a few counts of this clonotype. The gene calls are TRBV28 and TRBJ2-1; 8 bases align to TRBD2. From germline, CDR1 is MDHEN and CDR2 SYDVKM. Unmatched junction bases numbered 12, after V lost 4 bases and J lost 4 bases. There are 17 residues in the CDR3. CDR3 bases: TGTGCCAGCAGTTGGACTAGCAGCAAAACTTTTTACAATGAGCAGTTCTTC. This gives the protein CASSWTSSKTFYNEQFF.

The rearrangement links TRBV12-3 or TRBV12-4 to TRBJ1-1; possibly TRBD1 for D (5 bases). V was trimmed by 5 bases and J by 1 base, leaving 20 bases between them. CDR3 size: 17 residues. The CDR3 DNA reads TGTGCCAGCAGTCCGAAGGGGCTAGGGTACAGGAACACTGAAGCTTTCTTT. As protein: CASSPKGLGYRNTEAFF.

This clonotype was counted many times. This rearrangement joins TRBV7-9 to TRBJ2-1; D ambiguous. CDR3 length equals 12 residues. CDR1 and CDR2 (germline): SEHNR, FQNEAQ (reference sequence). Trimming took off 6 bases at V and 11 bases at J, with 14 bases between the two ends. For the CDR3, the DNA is TGTGCCAGCAGATCGGACCACCAAAAGCAGTTCTTC. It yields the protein CASRSDHQKQFF.

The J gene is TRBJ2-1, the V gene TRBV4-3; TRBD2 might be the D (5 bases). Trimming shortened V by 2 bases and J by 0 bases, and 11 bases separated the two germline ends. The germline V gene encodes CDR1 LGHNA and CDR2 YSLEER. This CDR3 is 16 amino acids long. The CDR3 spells CASSQSSGSSYNEQFF. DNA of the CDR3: TGCGCCAGCAGCCAATCCAGCGGAAGCTCCTACAATGAGCAGTTCTTC.

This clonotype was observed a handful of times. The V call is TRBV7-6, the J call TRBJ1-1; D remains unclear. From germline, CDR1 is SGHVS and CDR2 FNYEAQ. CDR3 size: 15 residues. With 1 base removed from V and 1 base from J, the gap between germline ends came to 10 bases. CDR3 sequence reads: CASSLGRIENTEAFF. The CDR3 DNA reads TGTGCCAGCAGCTTAGGAAGGATTGAGAACACTGAAGCTTTCTTT.

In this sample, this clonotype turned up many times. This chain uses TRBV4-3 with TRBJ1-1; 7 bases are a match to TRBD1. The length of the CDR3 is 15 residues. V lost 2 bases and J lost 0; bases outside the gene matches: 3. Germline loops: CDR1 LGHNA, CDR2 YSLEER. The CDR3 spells CASSQRTGLNTEAFF. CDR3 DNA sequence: TGCGCCAGCAGCCAAAGGACAGGTCTGAACACTGAAGCTTTCTTT.

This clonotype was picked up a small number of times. The CDR3 spells CSALDSSLLARSYNSPLHF. As DNA, the CDR3 is TGCAGTGCCTTAGACAGCTCCCTTCTAGCCAGGTCCTATAATTCACCCCTCCACTTT. The V call is TRBV20-1, the J call TRBJ1-6; TRBD1 might be the D (5 bases). This CDR3 has 19 amino acids. CDR1 is DFQATT and CDR2 is SNEGSKA in the germline V gene (reference sequence). V was cut by 6 bases and J by 1 base, with 25 bases left in between.

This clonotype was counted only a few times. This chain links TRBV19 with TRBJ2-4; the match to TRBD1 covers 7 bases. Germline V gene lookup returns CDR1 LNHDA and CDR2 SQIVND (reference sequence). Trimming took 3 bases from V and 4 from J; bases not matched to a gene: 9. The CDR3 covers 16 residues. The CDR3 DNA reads TGTGCCAGTAGTATTGATCACGGGACAGAGAAAAACATTCAGTACTTC. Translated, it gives CASSIDHGTEKNIQYF.

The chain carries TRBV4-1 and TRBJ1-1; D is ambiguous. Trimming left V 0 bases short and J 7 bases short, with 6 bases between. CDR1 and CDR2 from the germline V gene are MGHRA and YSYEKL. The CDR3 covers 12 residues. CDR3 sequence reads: CASSQEGDEAFF. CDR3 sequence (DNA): TGCGCCAGCAGCCAAGAAGGAGATGAAGCTTTCTTT.

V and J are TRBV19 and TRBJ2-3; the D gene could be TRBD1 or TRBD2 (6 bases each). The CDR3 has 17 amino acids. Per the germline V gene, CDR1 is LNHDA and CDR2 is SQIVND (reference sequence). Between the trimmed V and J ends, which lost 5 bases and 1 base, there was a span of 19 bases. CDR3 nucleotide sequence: TGTGCCAGTAGTGGAGGGGGGACCATTTACCGCACAGATACGCAGTATTTT. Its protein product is CASSGGGTIYRTDTQYF.

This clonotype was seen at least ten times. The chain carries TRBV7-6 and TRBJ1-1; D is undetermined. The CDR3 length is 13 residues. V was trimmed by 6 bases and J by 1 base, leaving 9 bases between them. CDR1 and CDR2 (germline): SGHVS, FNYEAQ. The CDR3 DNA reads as TGTGCCAGCAGTCTAGACCCGAACACTGAAGCTTTCTTT. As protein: CASSLDPNTEAFF.

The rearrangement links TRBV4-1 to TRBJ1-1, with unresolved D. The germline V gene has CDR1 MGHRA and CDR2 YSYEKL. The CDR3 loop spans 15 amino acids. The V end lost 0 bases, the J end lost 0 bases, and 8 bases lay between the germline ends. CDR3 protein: CASSQEGFMNTEAFF. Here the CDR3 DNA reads TGCGCCAGCAGCCAAGAGGGGTTTATGAACACTGAAGCTTTCTTT.

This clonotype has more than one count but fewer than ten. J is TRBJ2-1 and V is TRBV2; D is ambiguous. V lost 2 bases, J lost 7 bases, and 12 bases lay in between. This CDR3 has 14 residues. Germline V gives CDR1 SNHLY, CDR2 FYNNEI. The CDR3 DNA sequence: TGTGCCAGCAGTGAATATAGAAGGCAAAATGAGCAGTTCTTC. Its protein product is CASSEYRRQNEQFF.